This TCR beta chain was captured by sequencing in a study of blood T cell repertoires in COVID-19. TCRdb keeps only in-frame clones here, not all; method: immunoSEQ multiplex PCR. The sample yields about 210,000 clones, roughly nine tenths seen once. This CDR3 has 13 residues. The V end lost 8 bases, the J end lost 0 bases, and 7 bases lay between the germline ends. Germline CDR1 and CDR2: SGHVS and FQNEAQ. The TCR sequence derives from a man aged 25-40 years with acute or convalescent COVID-19. Sequenced: peripheral blood. The chain recombines TRBV7-8 with TRBJ1-4; D gene uncertain. CDR3 in amino acids: CASAVATNEKLFF. CDR3 DNA: TGTGCCAGCGCAGTTGCAACTAATGAAAAACTGTTTTTT.